The clone carrying this TCR beta chain was counted a few times. The target antigen is unknown. Trimming stripped 5 bases from V and 4 bases from J, with 23 bases between. This CDR3 region has 17 residues. Per germline, CDR1 MDHEN and CDR2 SYDVKM. The data stem from a study of T-cell reconstitution after alpha-beta-depleted transplantation in children. Study observations and caveats: Some patients' high day-60 TCRbeta diversity was traced to surviving recipient T cells and thymic progenitors. Alpha-beta T cells present about two months after transplant were reported to originate from several hundred expanded graft clones. Diversity and T-cell counts at one year after transplant derived mostly from new T cells.

As it was prepared, the TCRbeta library received unique molecular identifiers. Each CDR3 protein is one row after TCRdb ran MiXCR on the PCR reads. The table lists 200,000 to 250,000 distinct CDR3 sequences, 20% to 30% of them singletons. The sequence came from a girl aged 2 to 10 with Fanconi anemia, due to receive a stem cell transplant. V and J are TRBV28 and TRBJ1-2; tentatively, D is TRBD1 (6 bases). Sequencing was performed on PBMCs, taken before TCRalphabeta/CD19-depleted stem cell transplant. The CDR3 sequence: CASSTSLTGYLSYGYTF. In nucleotides, the CDR3 is TGTGCCAGCAGTACCTCGCTTACAGGGTATCTCAGCTATGGCTACACCTTC.